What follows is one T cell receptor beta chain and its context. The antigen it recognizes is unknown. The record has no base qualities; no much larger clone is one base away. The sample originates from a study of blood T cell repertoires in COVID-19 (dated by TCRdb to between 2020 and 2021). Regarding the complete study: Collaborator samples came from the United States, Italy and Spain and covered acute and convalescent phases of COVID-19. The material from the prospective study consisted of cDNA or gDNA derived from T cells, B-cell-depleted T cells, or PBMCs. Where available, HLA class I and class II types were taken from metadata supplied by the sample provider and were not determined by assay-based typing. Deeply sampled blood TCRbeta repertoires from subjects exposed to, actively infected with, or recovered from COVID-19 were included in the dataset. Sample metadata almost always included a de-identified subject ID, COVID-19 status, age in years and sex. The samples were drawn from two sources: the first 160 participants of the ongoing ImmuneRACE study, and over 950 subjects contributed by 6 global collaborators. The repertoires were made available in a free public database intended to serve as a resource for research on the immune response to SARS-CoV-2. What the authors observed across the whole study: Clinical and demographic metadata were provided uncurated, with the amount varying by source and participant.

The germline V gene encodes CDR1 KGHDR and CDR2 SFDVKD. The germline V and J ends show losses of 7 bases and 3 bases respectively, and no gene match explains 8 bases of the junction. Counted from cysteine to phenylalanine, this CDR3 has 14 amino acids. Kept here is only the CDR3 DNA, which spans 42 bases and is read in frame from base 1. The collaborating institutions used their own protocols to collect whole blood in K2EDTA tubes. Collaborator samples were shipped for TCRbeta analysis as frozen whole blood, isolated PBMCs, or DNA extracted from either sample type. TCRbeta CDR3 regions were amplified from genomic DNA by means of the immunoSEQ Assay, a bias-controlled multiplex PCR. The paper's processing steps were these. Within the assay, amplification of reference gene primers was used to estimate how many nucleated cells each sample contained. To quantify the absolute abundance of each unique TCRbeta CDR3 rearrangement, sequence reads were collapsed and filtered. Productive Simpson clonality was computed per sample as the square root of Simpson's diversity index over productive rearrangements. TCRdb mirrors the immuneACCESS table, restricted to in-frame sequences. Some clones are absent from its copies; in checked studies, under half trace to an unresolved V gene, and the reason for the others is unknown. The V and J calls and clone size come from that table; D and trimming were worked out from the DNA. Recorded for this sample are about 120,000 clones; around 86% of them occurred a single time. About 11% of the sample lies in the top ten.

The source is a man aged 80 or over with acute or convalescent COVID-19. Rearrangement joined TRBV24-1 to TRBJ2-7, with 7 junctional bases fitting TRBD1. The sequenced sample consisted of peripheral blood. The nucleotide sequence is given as TGTGCCACCAGGGCGAACAGGGGTATCTACGAGCAGTACTTC. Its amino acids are CATRANRGIYEQYF.